Below, one T cell receptor (beta chain) is given with its context. Its cognate antigen is unknown. Vbeta (60) and Jbeta (13) primers were used in the PCR. In the original analysis: Later reanalysis found 60 million to 90 million unique TCR beta chains, about 11 million of them shared. The method was immunoSEQ multiplex PCR; TCRdb's version includes in-frame clones alone and lacks a portion of them. V and J calls and clone size are given by that table; D and trimming were obtained from the DNA. The repertoire includes around 280,000 clones, 70% to 90% of them detected once, and roughly 2.3% sits in the top ten. The data belong to a study of cytomegalovirus exposure and HLA in healthy donors. Notes on the study in general: In a later analysis, TCR beta V- and J-gene trimming was associated with a missense DCLRE1C variant. Reported performance of the classifier showed diagnosis of cytomegalovirus status with high specificity and sensitivity.

Trimming left V 1 base short and J 2 bases short, with 6 bases between. The CDR3 sequence is 14 residues long. The V gene's germline CDR1 is PRHDT and CDR2 FYEKMQ (reference sequence). Sequencing input: PBMCs. The receptor was derived from a young woman in good health and CMV-seronegative. The V call is TRBV13, the J call TRBJ2-1; D remains ambiguous. The CDR3 protein is CASSLARAYNEQFF. The CDR3 DNA reads TGTGCCAGCAGCTTAGCGCGCGCCTACAATGAGCAGTTCTTC.